These 32 T cell receptor beta chains originate from one sample sequenced in a study of blood T cells in healthy people across ages. Primed by a sample-barcoded 5' primer and a J-beta primer mix, a second PCR proceeded for about 7 to 11 cycles. Each CDR3 protein is one row after TCRdb ran MiXCR on the 5' RACE reads. The table lists roughly 800,000 distinct CDR3 sequences, over 45% of them singletons. Sequencing was carried out using blood. These receptors came from a man younger than 40 in good health.

This chain links TRBV20-1 with TRBJ1-1; possibly TRBD1 for D (5 bases). V was shortened by 3 bases and J by 6 bases, with 20 bases between the two germline ends. This CDR3 is built from 15 residues. Per germline, CDR1 DFQATT and CDR2 SNEGSKA (reference sequence). CDR3 region: CSASGALVHAAEAFF. The CDR3 nucleotides read TGCAGTGCTAGCGGGGCCCTGGTTCACGCGGCTGAAGCTTTCTTT.

This rearrangement joins TRBV7-2 to TRBJ2-3; the match to TRBD1 covers 7 bases. V was clipped by 0 bases and J by 1 base; unmatched bases: 4. CDR1 is SGHTA, CDR2 FQGNSA, per germline. CDR3 length: 16 residues. CDR3 DNA: TGTGCCAGCAGCTTAGCGACAGGGCCCGGCACAGATACGCAGTATTTT. It yields the protein CASSLATGPGTDTQYF.

The chain couples TRBV18 to TRBJ1-1, with a weak D call TRBD1 (5 bases). CDR1 and CDR2 (germline): KGHSH, LQKENI. V dropped 3 bases and J dropped 7 bases, with 18 bases sitting between them. The CDR3 spans 15 residues. In DNA, the CDR3 is TGTGCCAGCTCACCCTCCCAGGACGGGGCCGTTGAAGCTTTCTTT. Its protein product is CASSPSQDGAVEAFF.

V usage is TRBV3-1 and J usage is TRBJ1-4, with a possible D match to TRBD1 (5 bases). Trimming took 0 bases from V and 7 from J, leaving 12 bases between them. CDR1 is LGHDT and CDR2 is YNNKEL in the germline V gene (reference sequence). The CDR3 length is 15 residues. The CDR3 spells CASSQDNGAGEKLFF. As DNA, the CDR3 is TGTGCCAGCAGCCAAGATAATGGGGCGGGTGAAAAACTGTTTTTT.

The rearrangement joins TRBV3-1 to TRBJ2-7, with 8 bases aligning to TRBD2. The J call may not be correct, given that the DNA end is closer to TRBJ2-5. The CDR3 totals 16 residues. The germline V gene has CDR1 LGHDT and CDR2 YNNKEL (reference sequence). The CDR3 nucleotides read TGTGCCAGCAGCCAAACCCGGACTAGCCAGAAAGAGACCCAGTACTTC. Translation: CASSQTRTSQKETQYF.

CDR3 region: CASSQNWRGGDSYEQYF. The CDR3, as DNA: TGCGCCAGCAGCCAAAATTGGAGGGGAGGGGACTCCTACGAGCAGTACTTC. This sequence joins TRBV5-1 and TRBJ2-7, with 7 nucleotides matching TRBD2. Trimming took 4 bases from V and 0 from J; bases not matched to a gene: 13. This CDR3 has 17 amino acids. Germline loops: CDR1 SGHRS, CDR2 YFSETQ. Filled out from reference TRBV5-1 and TRBJ2-7, the complete variable domain reads KAGVTQTPRYLIKTRGQQVTLSCSPISGHRSVSWYQQTPGQGLQFLFEYFSETQRNKGNFPGRFSGRQFSNSRSEMNVSTLELGDSALYLCASSQNWRGGDSYEQYFGPGTRLTVT.

Of note for this clonotype: The DNA is left out, because the CDR3 cannot be placed on it with certainty; the CDR3 is given as TCRdb lists it. The chain joins TRBV12-3 or TRBV12-4 to TRBJ1-6; the table's D call of TRBD1 was not tested on the DNA. 20 amino acids form the CDR3, both terminal residues included. CDR3: CASSFLAGGPTRAYNSPFHF.

The chain employs TRBV6-1 and TRBJ2-1; 10 nucleotides line up with TRBD2. V trimming: 5 bases; J trimming: 6 bases; junction bases outside the gene matches: 7. This CDR3 has 15 amino acids. The V gene's germline CDR1 is MNHNS and CDR2 SASEGT. DNA of the CDR3: TGTGCCAGCAGTTTTAGCCTAGCGGGGGTCAATGAGCAGTTCTTC. Protein product: CASSFSLAGVNEQFF.

The chain carries TRBV24-1 and TRBJ2-5; D unresolved. The germline V gene encodes CDR1 KGHDR and CDR2 SFDVKD. The CDR3 is 12 amino acids. Between the trimmed V and J ends, which lost 5 bases and 11 bases, there was a span of 14 bases. CDR3 sequence reads: CATSVYRARQYF. CDR3 nucleotides: TGTGCCACCAGTGTCTACCGGGCCAGGCAGTACTTC.

This clonotype was found a few times. The chain links TRBV7-9 to TRBJ2-7; no firm D call. The germline V gene has CDR1 SEHNR and CDR2 FQNEAQ (reference sequence). The length of the CDR3 is 11 residues. V shed 5 bases and J shed 6 bases, with 8 bases lying between them. Here the CDR3 DNA reads TGTGCCAGCAGCCCTATAACCGAGCAGTACTTC. Amino acid sequence: CASSPITEQYF.

In its sample, this clonotype was seen a few times. The chain employs TRBV4-3 and TRBJ1-2; 9 bases are a match to TRBD1. There are 15 residues in the CDR3. Germline V gene lookup returns CDR1 LGHNA and CDR2 YSLEER. With V trimmed by 0 bases and J by 6 bases, 5 bases remained unmatched. The CDR3 nucleotides read TGCGCCAGCAGCCAAGATCGTTGGACAGGGGATGGCTACACCTTC. This sequence encodes CASSQDRWTGDGYTF.

This sequence joins TRBV5-1 and TRBJ2-7, with 10 bases that match TRBD2. Germline trimming cut 2 bases from V and 4 bases from J; bases unmatched to any gene: 15. The CDR3 length is 18 residues. Germline V gene lookup returns CDR1 SGHRS and CDR2 YFSETQ. Here the CDR3 reads CASSLNPGLATGRYEQYF. CDR3 in DNA: TGCGCCAGCAGCTTAAACCCGGGACTAGCGACAGGAAGATACGAGCAGTACTTC.

The J gene is TRBJ2-7, the V gene TRBV20-1, with D perhaps assigned TRBD1 or TRBD2 (5 bases each). CDR3 length equals 15 residues. Germline values: CDR1 DFQATT, CDR2 SNEGSKA (reference sequence). V was pared by 3 bases and J by 3 bases, with 18 bases between. The CDR3 region has the DNA TGCAGTGCTAGGTCCCTCCGGGACGGAAACTACGAGCAGTACTTC. Protein product: CSARSLRDGNYEQYF.

V and J are TRBV10-3 and TRBJ2-5; 7 nucleotides line up with TRBD1. The CDR3 length is 17 residues. In germline, CDR1 is ENHRY, CDR2 SYGVKD. With V trimmed by 4 bases and J by 2 bases, 13 bases remained unmatched. This CDR3 is CAISVSAPGQLQETQYF. CDR3 bases: TGTGCCATCAGTGTTTCCGCCCCGGGACAGTTACAAGAGACCCAGTACTTC.

The J gene is TRBJ1-5, the V gene TRBV20-1, with D uncertain. Deletions cut 6 bases from V and 5 bases from J, with 11 bases between. This CDR3 has 12 amino acids. The germline V gene encodes CDR1 DFQATT and CDR2 SNEGSKA (reference sequence). CDR3 DNA sequence: TGCAGTGCCCCTCTGGGAGATCAGCCCCAGCATTTT. It is translated as CSAPLGDQPQHF.

The chain carries TRBV5-6 and TRBJ1-1, with D possibly TRBD1 on 5 matching bases. Trimming left V 3 bases short and J 7 bases short, with 19 bases between. CDR3 length: 15 amino acids. Looked up from germline, CDR1 is SGHDT and CDR2 is YYEEEE. The CDR3 sequence is CASSSQTVIDIEAFF. Written as DNA, the CDR3 is TGTGCCAGCAGCTCCCAGACAGTGATTGACATTGAAGCTTTCTTT.

The CDR3 DNA reads as TGCAGTGCTGGAGGGGGCGCGTATAATTCACCCCTCCACTTT. It codes for CSAGGGAYNSPLHF. J is TRBJ1-6 and V is TRBV20-1, with 7 positions matching TRBD1. V gave up 5 bases and J gave up 4 bases; unmatched junction bases: 5. Germline-derived CDR1 and CDR2 are DFQATT and SNEGSKA (reference sequence). The CDR3 contains 14 residues.

This chain links TRBV7-2 with TRBJ1-6; 8 bases align to TRBD1. V lost 5 bases to trimming and J lost 8 bases; unmatched junction nucleotides: 8. This CDR3 has 15 residues. Looked up from germline, CDR1 is SGHTA and CDR2 is FQGNSA. The CDR3: CASSAQGALDSPLHF. Here the CDR3 DNA reads TGTGCCAGCAGCGCCCAGGGGGCTTTAGATTCACCCCTCCACTTT.

On this clonotype itself: A much more abundant neighbour one base away suggests this may be a read error. The chain employs TRBV3-1 and TRBJ2-3, with D hard to call. CDR1 LGHDT and CDR2 YNNKEL come from the germline V gene (reference sequence). CDR3 length equals 15 residues. The CDR3 sequence: CASGQGFLPKDTQYF. CDR3 DNA: TGTGCCAGCGGCCAAGGATTTCTACCGAAAGATACGCAGTATTTT.

The J gene is TRBJ2-7, the V gene TRBV10-3; D is tentatively TRBD1 or TRBD2 (5 bases each). Looked up from germline, CDR1 is ENHRY and CDR2 is SYGVKD. The CDR3 is made up of 14 amino acids. V dropped 5 bases and J dropped 5 bases, with 16 bases sitting between them. For the CDR3, the DNA is TGTGCCATCAGTAGGGACGCTTACAGAGACGAGCAGTACTTC. Translated, it gives CAISRDAYRDEQYF.

The rearrangement joins TRBV5-1 to TRBJ1-4; D unclear. Trimming took off 0 bases at V and 5 bases at J, with 5 bases between the two ends. The germline gives CDR1 SGHRS, CDR2 YFSETQ. The CDR3 totals 13 residues. In DNA form, the CDR3 reads TGCGCCAGCAGCTTGGCCGGAAATGAAAAACTGTTTTTT. It translates to CASSLAGNEKLFF.

The chain has TRBV20-1 and TRBJ2-7; tentative D call: TRBD2 (6 bases). This CDR3 has 15 amino acids. The germline V gene has CDR1 DFQATT and CDR2 SNEGSKA (reference sequence). Between the trimmed V and J ends, which lost 6 bases and 1 base, there was a span of 19 bases. The CDR3 is CSAERVGGRSYEQYF. The CDR3 DNA reads as TGCAGTGCGGAACGTGTGGGGGGTAGGTCCTACGAGCAGTACTTC.

The chain is built from TRBV7-6 and TRBJ2-4; 9 nucleotides line up with TRBD1. TRBJ2-5 matches the DNA end more closely, so the J call is doubtful. This CDR3 has 15 residues. Germline values: CDR1 SGHVS, CDR2 FNYEAQ. This CDR3 is CASGVLGQGGETQYF. The CDR3, as DNA: TGTGCCAGCGGAGTCCTGGGACAGGGTGGCGAGACCCAGTACTTC.

This chain connects TRBV7-2 to TRBJ2-5; no firm D call. The DNA end favors TRBJ2-7, so the J call may be wrong. Germline assignment: CDR1 SGHTA and CDR2 FQGNSA. The CDR3 has 13 amino acids. The CDR3 protein is CASSRPPTYEQYF. CDR3 DNA sequence: TGTGCCAGCAGCCGACCCCCAACCTACGAGCAGTACTTC.

This clonotype was observed a few times. The V gene is TRBV7-2, the J gene TRBJ1-6; tentatively, D is TRBD1 (6 bases). CDR1 is SGHTA and CDR2 is FQGNSA in the germline V gene. Between the trimmed V and J ends, which lost 4 bases and 10 bases, there was a span of 17 bases. The CDR3 runs to 15 residues. CDR3 amino acids: CASSSLDRMESPLHF. Here the CDR3 DNA reads TGTGCCAGCAGCTCCTTAGACAGGATGGAATCACCCCTCCACTTT.

The table lists this clonotype with a count of one. The chain carries TRBV6-2 or TRBV6-3 and TRBJ2-7, with TRBD2 identical over 9 bases. The CDR3 consists of 14 residues. Trimming took 7 bases from V and 0 from J; bases not matched to a gene: 4. CDR1 is MNHEY, CDR2 SVGEGT, per germline. CDR3 DNA: TGTGCCAGCAAGAATAGCGGGAGCTCCTACGAGCAGTACTTC. Protein: CASKNSGSSYEQYF.

The chain couples TRBV18 to TRBJ1-2; 7 nucleotides align to TRBD1. The V gene's germline CDR1 is KGHSH and CDR2 LQKENI. The CDR3 sequence is 14 residues long. The J segment lost 3 bases and the V segment lost 4 bases, leaving 5 bases of the junction unmatched. Here the CDR3 reads CASSLGQDHYGYTF. As DNA, the CDR3 is TGTGCCAGCTCACTAGGACAGGACCACTATGGCTACACCTTC. Together with reference TRBV18 and TRBJ1-2, the CDR3 gives the full variable domain: NAGVMQNPRHLVRRRGQEARLRCSPMKGHSHVYWYRQLPEEGLKFMVYLQKENIIDESGMPKERFSAEFPKEGPSILRIQQVVRGDSAAYFCASSLGQDHYGYTFGSGTRLTVV.

In nucleotides, the CDR3 is TGCAGTGCTAGGGAGACTAGGTCCTACGAGCAGTACTTC. Amino acid sequence: CSARETRSYEQYF. The chain links TRBV20-1 to TRBJ2-7; D perhaps matches TRBD2 (6 bases). The CDR3 spans 13 residues. V was cut by 3 bases and J by 1 base, with 10 bases left in between. The V gene's germline CDR1 is DFQATT and CDR2 SNEGSKA (reference sequence).

This clonotype was picked up one time. This rearrangement joins TRBV10-3 to TRBJ1-1; no definite D call. This CDR3 spans 15 amino acids. Germline V gene data show CDR1 as ENHRY and CDR2 as SYGVKD. The germline V and J ends were trimmed by 4 bases and 0 bases, with 12 bases remaining between them. As DNA, the CDR3 is TGTGCCATCAGTGCCAGGACGGCGATGAACACTGAAGCTTTCTTT. It is translated as CAISARTAMNTEAFF.

This clonotype was recorded a few times. The chain recombines TRBV15 with TRBJ1-5; no firm D call. V lost 0 bases, J lost 7 bases, and 13 bases lay in between. The germline CDR1 and CDR2 sequences are LNHNV and YYDKDF (reference sequence). This CDR3 is 15 amino acids long. The CDR3 bases are TGTGCCACCAGCAGAGATTTCCGTTCGGGCCAGCCCCAGCATTTT. Protein: CATSRDFRSGQPQHF.

The J gene is TRBJ2-5, the V gene TRBV6-5, with D uncertain. The CDR3 runs 14 residues. V lost 2 bases and J 4 bases, leaving 11 bases between the germline ends. Germline V gene sequence: CDR1 MNHEY, CDR2 SVGAGI. The CDR3 loop is CASSYRARVETQYF. DNA of the CDR3: TGTGCCAGCAGTTACCGGGCAAGGGTAGAGACCCAGTACTTC.

The genes are TRBV10-3 and TRBJ2-5; TRBD1 is a possible D gene (5 bases). The CDR3 consists of 13 residues. Germline V gene lookup returns CDR1 ENHRY and CDR2 SYGVKD. V shed 10 bases and J shed 3 bases, with 15 bases lying between them. The CDR3 spells CATTQGNEETQYF. The CDR3 DNA is TGTGCCACCACCCAGGGTAACGAAGAGACCCAGTACTTC.